These T cell receptor beta chains were read from a single sample in a study of blood T cell repertoires in COVID-19. Sequencing was performed with immunoSEQ multiplex PCR; in TCRdb, only in-frame clones are kept and a portion is missing. The repertoire includes approximately 220,000 clones, 87% of them detected once, and approximately 6.2% sits in the top ten. The sequenced sample consisted of peripheral blood. The receptor set was obtained from a man between 60 and 75 years old who had recovered from COVID-19. Both conserved end residues are part of each CDR3. Fields, in order: D gene, V gene, clone size, J gene, CDR3 protein, CDR3 DNA. A D gene is named only where the DNA matches it firmly. Size is omitted from some rows. Given values are once, few, many or a class for expanded clones.

>NA|TRBV9|few|TRBJ2-7
CASSVTASEQYF
TGTGCCAGCAGCGTAACAGCCTCCGAGCAGTACTTC
>TRBD1|TRBV27|NA|TRBJ1-2
CASTKLGTGGDYGYTF
TGTGCCAGCACCAAGCTGGGGACAGGGGGCGACTATGGCTACACCTTC
>TRBD1|TRBV2|NA|TRBJ1-6
CAGATDLGTGNSPLHF
TGTGCCGGCGCGACGGACCTCGGGACAGGGAATTCACCCCTCCACTTT
>TRBD2|TRBV2|NA|TRBJ2-7
CAARDYPYEQYF
TGTGCCGCCCGGGACTACCCCTACGAGCAGTACTTC
>NA|TRBV6-5|few|TRBJ2-1
CASSLRTGAYNEQFF
TGTGCCAGCAGTTTAAGGACGGGAGCCTACAATGAGCAGTTCTTC
>NA|TRBV5-5|NA|TRBJ2-3
CALPGAHTQYF
TGTGCCCTTCCAGGGGCACATACGCAGTATTTT
>NA|TRBV12-3/TRBV12-4|once|TRBJ2-5
CASSELRETQYF
TGTGCCAGCAGTGAGCTTAGAGAGACCCAGTACTTC
>NA|TRBV6-5|NA|TRBJ1-4
CASRTGPGGNEKLFF
TGTGCCAGCAGAACAGGGCCGGGGGGTAATGAAAAACTGTTTTTT
>NA|TRBV12-3/TRBV12-4|NA|TRBJ1-1
CASSFTGTEAFF
TGTGCCAGCAGTTTCACCGGGACTGAAGCTTTCTTT
>TRBD1|TRBV9|once|TRBJ1-6
CASSAGQGGSPLHF
TGTGCCAGCAGCGCAGGACAGGGTGGTTCACCCCTCCACTTT
>NA|TRBV28|few|TRBJ1-2
CASSLDYYGYTF
TGTGCCAGCAGTTTGGACTACTATGGCTACACCTTC
>NA|TRBV19|NA|TRBJ1-6
CASMLDSSYNSPLHF
TGTGCCAGTATGTTGGACAGCTCCTATAATTCACCCCTCCACTTT
>NA|TRBV7-2|once|TRBJ2-1
CASNLGTQRGEQFF
TGTGCCAGCAACTTGGGGACTCAAAGGGGTGAGCAGTTCTTC
>TRBD2|TRBV5-4|NA|TRBJ2-5
CASSLGTSGRPSQETQYF
TGTGCCAGCAGCCTAGGGACTAGCGGGAGGCCGAGTCAAGAGACCCAGTACTTC
>TRBD1|TRBV5-1|NA|TRBJ2-6
CASSRADRGSGANVLTF
TGCGCCAGCAGCCGGGCGGACAGGGGCTCTGGGGCCAACGTCCTGACTTTC
>TRBD2|TRBV28|NA|TRBJ2-1
CASLPLAGGPLDEQFF
TGTGCCAGCCTTCCCCTAGCGGGAGGGCCACTGGATGAGCAGTTCTTC
>TRBD1|TRBV28|NA|TRBJ1-1
CASSLSDRVTEAFF
TGTGCCAGCAGTTTATCGGACAGGGTCACTGAAGCTTTCTTT
>NA|TRBV19|NA|TRBJ1-6
CASSAGGSYNSPLHF
TGTGCCAGTAGTGCCGGGGGGTCCTATAATTCACCCCTCCACTTT
>NA|TRBV19|NA|TRBJ2-6
CASGFGRGSSGANVLTF
TGTGCCAGTGGATTTGGCAGGGGATCCTCTGGGGCCAACGTCCTGACTTTC
>NA|TRBV7-9|NA|TRBJ2-1
CASSFWSGGDEQFF
TGTGCCAGCAGCTTTTGGTCGGGGGGCGATGAGCAGTTCTTC
>NA|TRBV24-1|NA|TRBJ2-2
CATSYDSPGELFF
TGTGCCACCAGTTATGACAGTCCCGGGGAGCTGTTTTTT
>NA|TRBV4-1|NA|TRBJ1-2
CASSQEQPLSLGYTF
TGCGCCAGCAGCCAAGAACAGCCACTCTCTCTTGGCTACACCTTC
>NA|TRBV4-2|NA|TRBJ1-2
CASSQDRQDYGYTF
TGTGCCAGCAGCCAAGATAGACAGGACTATGGCTACACCTTC
>NA|TRBV7-2|few|TRBJ1-2
CASSRGQGNYGYTF
TGTGCCAGCAGCCGTGGTCAGGGTAACTATGGCTACACCTTC
>TRBD2|TRBV19|NA|TRBJ2-1
CASSTGLAGGMSSYNEQFF
TGTGCCAGTAGCACGGGACTAGCGGGGGGGATGAGCTCCTACAATGAGCAGTTCTTC
>NA|TRBV6-5|NA|TRBJ1-2
CASSYSEPPNYGYTF
TGTGCCAGCAGTTACTCGGAGCCCCCCAACTATGGCTACACCTTC
>TRBD1|TRBV10-3|NA|TRBJ2-7
CAIMGQGAREQYF
TGTGCCATCATGGGACAGGGGGCGCGGGAGCAGTACTTC
>NA|TRBV6-5|NA|TRBJ2-7
CAVRVWAGNEQYF
TGTGCGGTCAGGGTTTGGGCAGGGAACGAGCAGTACTTC
>NA|TRBV19|NA|TRBJ1-5
CASSIRQQIDLQPQHF
TGTGCCAGTAGTATTCGGCAACAGATCGACCTACAGCCCCAGCATTTT
>NA|TRBV3-1/TRBV3-2|few|TRBJ1-3
CASSQEGAGNTIYF
TGTGCCAGCAGCCAAGAAGGGGCTGGAAACACCATATATTTT